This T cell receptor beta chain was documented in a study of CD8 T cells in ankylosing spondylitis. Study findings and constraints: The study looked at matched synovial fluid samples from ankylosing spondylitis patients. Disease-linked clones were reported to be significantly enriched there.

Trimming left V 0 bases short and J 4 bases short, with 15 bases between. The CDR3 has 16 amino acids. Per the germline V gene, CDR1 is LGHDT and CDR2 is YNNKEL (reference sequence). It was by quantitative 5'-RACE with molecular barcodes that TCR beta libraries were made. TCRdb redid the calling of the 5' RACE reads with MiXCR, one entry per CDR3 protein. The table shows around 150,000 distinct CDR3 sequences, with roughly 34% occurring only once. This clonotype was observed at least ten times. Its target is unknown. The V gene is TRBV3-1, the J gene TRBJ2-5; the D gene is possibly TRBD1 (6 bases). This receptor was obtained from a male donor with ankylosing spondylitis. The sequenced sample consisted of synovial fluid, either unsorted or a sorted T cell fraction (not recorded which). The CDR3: CASSQEVGRRGETQYF. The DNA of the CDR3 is TGTGCCAGCAGCCAAGAAGTTGGGCGCAGGGGAGAGACCCAGTACTTC.